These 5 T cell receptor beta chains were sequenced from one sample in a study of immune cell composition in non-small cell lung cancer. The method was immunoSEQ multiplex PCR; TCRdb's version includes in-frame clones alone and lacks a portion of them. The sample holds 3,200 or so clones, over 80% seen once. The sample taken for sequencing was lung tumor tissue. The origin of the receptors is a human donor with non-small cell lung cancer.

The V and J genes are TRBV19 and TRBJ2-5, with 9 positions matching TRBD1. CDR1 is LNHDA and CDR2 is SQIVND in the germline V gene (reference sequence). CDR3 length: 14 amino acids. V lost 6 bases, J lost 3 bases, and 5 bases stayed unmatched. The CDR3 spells CASRDRGWEETQYF. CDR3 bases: TGTGCCAGTAGGGACAGGGGTTGGGAAGAGACCCAGTACTTC.

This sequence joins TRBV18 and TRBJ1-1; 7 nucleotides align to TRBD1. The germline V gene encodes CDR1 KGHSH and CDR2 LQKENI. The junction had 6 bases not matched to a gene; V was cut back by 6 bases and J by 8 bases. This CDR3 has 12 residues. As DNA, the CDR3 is TGTGCCAGCTCTCCATCGGACAGGGAAGCTTTCTTT. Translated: CASSPSDREAFF.

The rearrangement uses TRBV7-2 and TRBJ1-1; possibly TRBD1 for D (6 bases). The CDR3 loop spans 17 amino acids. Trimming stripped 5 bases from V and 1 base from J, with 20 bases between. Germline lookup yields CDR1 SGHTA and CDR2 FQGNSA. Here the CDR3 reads CASSKNRDNFGNTEAFF. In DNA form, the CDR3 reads TGTGCCAGCAGCAAAAACCGGGACAACTTTGGGAACACTGAAGCTTTCTTT.

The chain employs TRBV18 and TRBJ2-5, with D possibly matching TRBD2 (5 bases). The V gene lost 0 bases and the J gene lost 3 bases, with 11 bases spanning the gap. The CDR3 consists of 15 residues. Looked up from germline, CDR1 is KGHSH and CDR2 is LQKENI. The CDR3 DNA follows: TGTGCCAGCTCACCACCCCCGAGCGGTAAAGAGACCCAGTACTTC. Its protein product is CASSPPPSGKETQYF. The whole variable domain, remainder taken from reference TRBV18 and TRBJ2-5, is NAGVMQNPRHLVRRRGQEARLRCSPMKGHSHVYWYRQLPEEGLKFMVYLQKENIIDESGMPKERFSAEFPKEGPSILRIQQVVRGDSAAYFCASSPPPSGKETQYFGPGTRLLVL.

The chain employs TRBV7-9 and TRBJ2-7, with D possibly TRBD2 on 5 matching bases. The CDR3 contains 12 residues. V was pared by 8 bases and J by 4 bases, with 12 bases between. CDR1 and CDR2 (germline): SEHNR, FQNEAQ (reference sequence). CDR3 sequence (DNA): TGTGCCAGCCGGGGATTGGGGTACGAGCAGTACTTC. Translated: CASRGLGYEQYF.